This T cell receptor beta chain was recorded in a study of STAT5B mutations in CD4+ large granular lymphocyte leukemia. Points from the study as a whole: Main leukemic clonotypes were patient-specific, but 20% to 25% appeared at low frequency elsewhere. Data were not HLA-matched across samples. Compared with healthy controls (2/35), patient top clones favored TRBV06 (8/27).

Trimming cost V 3 bases and J 3 bases, with 12 bases left between them. Germline CDR1 and CDR2: MDHEN and SYDVKM. The CDR3 is 14 residues long. Libraries were prepared by immunoSEQ multiplex PCR; TCRdb keeps only in-frame clonotypes and omits some of them. Of roughly 48,000 clones listed, about three quarters are singletons. As to this clone: Its target is not known.

This clonotype originated in a human donor in good health. The chain is built from TRBV28 and TRBJ2-7; TRBD2 is a possible D gene (6 bases). The sample comprised CD4+ T cells from blood buffy coats. The chain's CDR3 is CASSLGLALYEQYF. In DNA form, the CDR3 reads TGTGCCAGCAGTTTGGGGCTAGCGCTCTACGAGCAGTACTTC.